These 9 T cell receptor beta chains originate from one sample sequenced in a study of blood T cells in healthy people across ages. A sample-barcoded 5' primer and a J-beta primer mix were used in a second PCR of roughly 7 to 11 cycles. TCRdb re-called the 5' RACE reads with MiXCR, one entry per CDR3 protein. Seen here are about 810,000 distinct CDR3 sequences, about 34% observed once, and the top ten hold under 15%. Sequenced input: blood. The receptors come from a man between 18 and 35 years old in good health.

In this sample, this clonotype turned up many times. The chain uses TRBV20-1 and TRBJ1-2, with TRBD1 identical over 9 bases. CDR3 size: 11 residues. Germline CDR1 DFQATT, CDR2 SNEGSKA (reference sequence). V shed 6 bases and J 8 bases; nucleotides not matched to a gene: 4. The CDR3 DNA follows: TGCAGTGCGAGGGACAGGGTGGGCTACACCTTC. Its protein is CSARDRVGYTF.

With respect to this clonotype: This may stem from a read error, because a much larger clone lies one nucleotide away. This chain joins TRBV20-1 and TRBJ2-1, with 8 bases that match TRBD2. Matching the DNA end better, TRBJ2-7 makes the J call doubtful. Germline CDR1 DFQATT, CDR2 SNEGSKA (reference sequence). This CDR3 spans 18 amino acids. The CDR3 reads CSARPPASGTSGYNEQYF. CDR3 sequence (DNA): TGCAGTGCTAGACCCCCAGCTTCGGGAACTAGCGGCTACAATGAGCAGTACTTC.

The sample holds a few counts of this clonotype. The rearrangement uses TRBV7-2 and TRBJ2-7, with TRBD1 identical over 8 bases. After removal of 5 bases from V and 1 base from J, the junction contained 7 bases not matched to a gene. The CDR3 consists of 15 residues. The germline V gene has CDR1 SGHTA and CDR2 FQGNSA. This CDR3 reads CASSPDRVKSYEQYF. CDR3 bases: TGTGCCAGCAGCCCGGACAGGGTGAAGTCCTACGAGCAGTACTTC.

This clonotype has only a few counts. The chain combines TRBV20-1 with TRBJ2-5, with TRBD2 as a possible D gene (5 bases). Germline CDR1 is DFQATT and CDR2 is SNEGSKA (reference sequence). The ends were cut back, 3 bases at V and 0 bases at J, with 11 bases in the middle. The CDR3 spans 14 residues. The CDR3 is CSARDSNYQETQYF. The CDR3 DNA reads as TGCAGTGCTAGGGACTCTAATTACCAAGAGACCCAGTACTTC.

Only a few counts were recorded for this clonotype. The chain carries TRBV15 and TRBJ1-1; 8 nucleotides agree with TRBD1. This CDR3 is 15 amino acids long. V lost 5 bases and J lost 6; bases outside the gene matches: 11. The germline V gene encodes CDR1 LNHNV and CDR2 YYDKDF (reference sequence). The CDR3 here is CATSSSDRGVAEAFF. For the CDR3, the DNA is TGTGCCACCAGCTCATCTGACAGGGGAGTTGCTGAAGCTTTCTTT.

V usage is TRBV12-3 or TRBV12-4 and J usage is TRBJ2-1, with 9 bases fitting TRBD2. The trim removed 6 bases at V and 10 bases at J, leaving 7 bases unmatched. The CDR3 has 13 residues. The CDR3 DNA reads TGTGCCAGCAGCGGGACTAGCTCCTACGAGCAGTTCTTC. It encodes CASSGTSSYEQFF.

This clonotype was seen ten or more times. The chain recombines TRBV5-1 with TRBJ2-5; D is unclear. This CDR3 region has 14 residues. The germline CDR1 and CDR2 sequences are SGHRS and YFSETQ. Trimming pared 0 bases from V and 0 bases from J, leaving 6 bases between. The CDR3 reads CASSLGTYQETQYF. The CDR3, as DNA: TGCGCCAGCAGCTTGGGGACGTACCAAGAGACCCAGTACTTC.

This clonotype came up a few times. For the CDR3, the DNA is TGCGCCAGCAGCTTGGGGGACAGGGGTCTGTTCGCTTTCTTT. Protein sequence: CASSLGDRGLFAFF. The V and J genes are TRBV5-1 and TRBJ1-1; 10 bases fit TRBD1. Germline V CDR1 and CDR2: SGHRS, YFSETQ. The trim removed 0 bases at V and 11 bases at J, leaving 7 bases unmatched. The CDR3 length is 14 residues. Full variable domain (remainder filled in from reference TRBV5-1 and TRBJ1-1): KAGVTQTPRYLIKTRGQQVTLSCSPISGHRSVSWYQQTPGQGLQFLFEYFSETQRNKGNFPGRFSGRQFSNSRSEMNVSTLELGDSALYLCASSLGDRGLFAFFGQGTRLTVV.

This clonotype was found many times. The rearrangement uses TRBV20-1 and TRBJ2-1; the match to TRBD1 covers 10 bases. CDR3 size: 14 residues. Germline lookup yields CDR1 DFQATT and CDR2 SNEGSKA (reference sequence). With 6 bases clipped from V and 5 bases from J, the junction kept 7 bases outside the gene matches. CDR3 sequence reads: CSATLGTGDNEQFF. CDR3 bases: TGCAGTGCCACCCTCGGGACAGGGGACAATGAGCAGTTCTTC.